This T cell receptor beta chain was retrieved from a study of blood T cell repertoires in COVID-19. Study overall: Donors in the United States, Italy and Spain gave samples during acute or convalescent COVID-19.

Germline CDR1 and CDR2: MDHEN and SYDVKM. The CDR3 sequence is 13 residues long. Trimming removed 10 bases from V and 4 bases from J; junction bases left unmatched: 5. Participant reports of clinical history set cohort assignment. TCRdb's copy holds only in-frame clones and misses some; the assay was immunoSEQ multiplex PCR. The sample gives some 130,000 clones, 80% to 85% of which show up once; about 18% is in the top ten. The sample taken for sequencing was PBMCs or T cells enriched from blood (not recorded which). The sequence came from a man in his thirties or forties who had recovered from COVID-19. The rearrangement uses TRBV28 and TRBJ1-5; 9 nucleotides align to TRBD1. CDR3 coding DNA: TGTGCCATCTCGGACAGGGGAAATCAGCCCCAGCATTTT. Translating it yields CAISDRGNQPQHF. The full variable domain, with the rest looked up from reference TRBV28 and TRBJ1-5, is DVKVTQSSRYLVKRTGEKVFLECVQDMDHENMFWYRQDPGLGLRLIYFSYDVKMKEKGDIPEGYSVSREKKERFSLILESASTNQTSMYLCAISDRGNQPQHFGDGTRLSIL.